A selection of T cell receptor beta chains follows, all from one sample in a study of control samples from healthy donors and cancer patients. Clones were sequenced by immunoSEQ multiplex PCR, and TCRdb holds only the in-frame ones, with some missing. The sample records under 80,000 clones, 80% to 95% being singletons. Sequencing input: PBMCs. Source of these receptors: a woman in her 40s with lung cancer. Both conserved end residues are part of each CDR3. A D gene is named only where the DNA matches it firmly. Rows give clone size only sometimes, using once, few, many, or a class for an expanded clone.

V	J	size	D	DNA	CDR3
TRBV6-1	TRBJ2-7	few	TRBD1	TGTGCCAGCAGTGTGTCCGGGACAGGGGGCGGATACGAGCAGTACTTC	CASSVSGTGGGYEQYF
TRBV25-1	TRBJ2-6	-	-	TGTGCCAGCAGTAGAGGGGTGGCCAACGTCCTGACTTTC	CASSRGVANVLTF
TRBV7-9	TRBJ1-6	-	TRBD1	TGTGCCAGCAGCCCAGGGACAGTTTTATCTTCACCCCTCCACTTT	CASSPGTVLSSPLHF
TRBV5-1	TRBJ1-2	-	-	TGCGCCAGCAGCTTGAAAGGGGACTATGGCTACACCTTC	CASSLKGDYGYTF
TRBV2	TRBJ1-2	-	TRBD1	TGTGCCAGCAGACGGGACAGCGGATTGAATGGCTACACCTTC	CASRRDSGLNGYTF
TRBV9	TRBJ1-1	-	-	TGTGCCAGCAGCAGCGTGAACACTGAAGCTTTCTTT	CASSSVNTEAFF
TRBV6-1	TRBJ2-1	-	TRBD2	TGTGCCAGCAGTGAAATAGAACTAGCGGGGGGGGTCAAGTTCTTC	CASSEIELAGGVKFF
TRBV6-5	TRBJ1-2	-	-	TGTGCCAGCAGATCAGGGAGCTATGGCTACACCTTC	CASRSGSYGYTF
TRBV7-2	TRBJ2-1	-	-	TGTGCCAGCAGCCCAGGAGGGGCTTACAATGAGCAGTTCTTC	CASSPGGAYNEQFF
TRBV11-1	TRBJ2-7	-	-	TGTGCCAGCAGCTTATTCGCGAAGCCCCCTTACGAGCAGTACTTC	CASSLFAKPPYEQYF
TRBV6-1	TRBJ2-1	-	-	TGTGCCAGCAGTGAGTTCTCCAATGAGCAGTTCTTC	CASSEFSNEQFF
TRBV7-2	TRBJ1-1	-	-	TGTGCCAGCAGCTCCAGAAGGACAGCCACGGACACTGAAGCTTTCTTT	CASSSRRTATDTEAFF
TRBV14	TRBJ2-1	-	-	TGTGCCAGCAGCCCTCCTGAGTACAATGAGCAGTTCTTC	CASSPPEYNEQFF
TRBV5-1	TRBJ1-1	-	TRBD1	TGCGCCAGCAGCAGAACAGGGGCTGAAGCTTTCTTT	CASSRTGAEAFF
TRBV9	TRBJ1-6	once	-	TGTGCCAGCAGCGTAGGGGGAGGAAACTCCTATAATTCACCCCTCCACTTT	CASSVGGGNSYNSPLHF
TRBV5-1	TRBJ2-5	-	-	TGCGCCAGCAGCGGTGAATTACAAGAGACCCAGTACTTC	CASSGELQETQYF
TRBV5-1	TRBJ1-4	-	-	TGCGCCAGCAGCTTTCGAGCGAATGAAAAACTGTTTTTT	CASSFRANEKLFF
TRBV5-5	TRBJ1-4	-	TRBD1	TGTGCCAGCAGCTTGAGAGGGAGACAGGGGGCAGGAGGGACTGAGGGACTGTTTTTT	CASSLRGRQGAGGTEGLFF
TRBV18	TRBJ1-1	-	-	TGTGCCAGCTCACCTGGGTTACACTCCCCGAACACTGAAGCTTTCTTT	CASSPGLHSPNTEAFF
TRBV5-4	TRBJ2-1	-	-	TGTGCAAGCAGCTTGGTACAGGTAGAATCCAATGAGCAGTTCTTC	CASSLVQVESNEQFF
TRBV7-2	TRBJ2-7	-	-	TGTGCCAGCAGCTTAAATTTCGGTAGCGGCGAGCAGTACTTC	CASSLNFGSGEQYF
TRBV2	TRBJ2-1	few	TRBD1	TGTGCCAGCAGGGATACGACAGGGGCAATTTCCTACAATGAGCAGTTCTTC	CASRDTTGAISYNEQFF
TRBV9	TRBJ2-1	-	-	TGTGCCAGCAGCGTTGGAGCGGCTTACCCAGACAATGAGCAGTTCTTC	CASSVGAAYPDNEQFF
TRBV27	TRBJ1-1	-	-	TGTGCCAGCAGTTTGGGGCAGGGTGGTTCTGCTTTCTTT	CASSLGQGGSAFF
TRBV19	TRBJ1-1	-	-	TGTGCCAGTAGTCTCGGCGGTATCATGAACACTGAAGCTTTCTTT	CASSLGGIMNTEAFF
TRBV9	TRBJ1-2	-	TRBD1	TGTGCCAGCAGCGAGGGGGACAGGGCTTATGGCTACACCTTC	CASSEGDRAYGYTF
TRBV3-1/TRBV3-2	TRBJ1-1	once	TRBD1	TGTGCCAGCAGCCCCCTCGGACAGGGGTCCACTGAAGCTTTCTTT	CASSPLGQGSTEAFF
TRBV6-5	TRBJ2-7	-	TRBD1	TGTGCCAGCAGTTACTCCGGGACAGGGGTAACCGAGCAGTACTTC	CASSYSGTGVTEQYF
TRBV10-3	TRBJ1-5	-	TRBD1	TGTGCCATCAGTGAGCCAGGGACAGGGGGTAATCAGCCCCAGCATTTT	CAISEPGTGGNQPQHF
TRBV30	TRBJ2-1	-	-	TGTGCCTGGAGCAGGACAGAGCACAATGAGCAGTTCTTC	CAWSRTEHNEQFF
TRBV11-3	TRBJ1-1	-	-	TGTGCCAGCAGCCGCGGGGGACGGGAGAACACTGAAGCTTTCTTT	CASSRGGRENTEAFF
TRBV29-1	TRBJ1-1	-	TRBD1	TGCAGCGTTGACGCCTGGGACAGGACCATGAACACTGAAGCTTTCTTT	CSVDAWDRTMNTEAFF
TRBV6-6	TRBJ2-7	-	-	TGTGCCAGCAGTTACTCCGACAAGTACTACGAGCAGTACTTC	CASSYSDKYYEQYF
TRBV6-6	TRBJ1-1	-	-	TGTGCCAGCAGTCGATACATACCCGAAACAGGGAGAGCGAACACTGAAGCTTTCTTT	CASSRYIPETGRANTEAFF